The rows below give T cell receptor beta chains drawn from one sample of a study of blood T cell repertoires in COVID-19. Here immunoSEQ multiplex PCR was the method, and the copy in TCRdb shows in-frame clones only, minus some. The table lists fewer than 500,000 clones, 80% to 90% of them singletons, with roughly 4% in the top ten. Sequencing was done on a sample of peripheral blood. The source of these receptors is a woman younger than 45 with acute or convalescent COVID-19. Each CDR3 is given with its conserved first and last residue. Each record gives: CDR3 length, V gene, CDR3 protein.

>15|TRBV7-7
CASSLALSSYNEQFF
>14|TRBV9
CASSRQVANEKLFF
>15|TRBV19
CASSREGIRNQPQHF
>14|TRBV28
CASTYSRTDNEQFF
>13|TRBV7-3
CASSTDRGDEQFF
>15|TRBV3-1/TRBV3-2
CASSHRTTEKETQYF
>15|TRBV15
CATSSGGESGTEAFF
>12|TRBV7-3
CASSLKSGEQFF
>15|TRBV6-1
CASSEVGLANYGYTF
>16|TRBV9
CASSPRGDRVSPEQFF
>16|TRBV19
CASSIGAGRNHYGYTF
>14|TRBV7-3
CASSLGGSQETQYF
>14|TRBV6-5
CASSIAGGRVTQYF
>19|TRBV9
CASSPQSGGFFDSGNTIYF
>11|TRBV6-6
CASRGNNEQFF
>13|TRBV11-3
CASSSKTSSEQYF
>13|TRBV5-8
CASSPLFSYEQYF
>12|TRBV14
CASSQGPGELFF
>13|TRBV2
CASSDGGGNTIYF
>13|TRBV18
CASSPSLSTEAFF
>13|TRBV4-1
CASTSGGAAEQFF
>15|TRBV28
CASLKRTGLVMAQHF
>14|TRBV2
CASSAGTANYGYTF
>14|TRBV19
CASRRDRGDEKLFF
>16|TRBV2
CASMSGLGPTNEKLFF
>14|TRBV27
CASSPGQRYNEQFF
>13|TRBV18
CASSPVREETQYF
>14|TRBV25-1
CASSGGQGIFGYTF
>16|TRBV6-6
CASSYSAGTGDSPLHF
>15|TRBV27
CASSLKGVFNYGYTF